These T cell receptor beta chains were read from a single sample in a study of human T cells and chemical hapten exposure. TCRdb reanalysed the RACE reads using MiXCR and keeps one entry per CDR3 protein. The sample lists about 39,000 distinct CDR3 sequences; about 13% were seen once. Material: whole blood, obtained in connection with sensitization to the hapten diphenylcyclopropenone (DPC). The receptor set was obtained from a woman between 40 and 55 years old with alopecia areata. Some clones in this sample may be carry-over from other donors' samples. The CDR3 runs from the conserved cysteine through the conserved F or W. Each record gives: clone size, J gene, D gene, V gene, CDR3 DNA, CDR3 protein. A D gene is named only where the DNA matches it firmly. Some rows have no size entry. The others give once, few or many, or a class for an expanded clone.

>many|TRBJ1-1|NA|TRBV5-1
TGCGCCAGCAGCTTGGAAACGGCATTGAACACTGAAGCTTTCTTT
CASSLETALNTEAFF
>NA|TRBJ2-7|NA|TRBV28
TGTGCCAGCAATCCCGGAGGGCCGTCCTACGAGCAGTACTTC
CASNPGGPSYEQYF
>few|TRBJ1-1|NA|TRBV29-1
TGCAGCGTTGAAGGTGAGGGATGGGCTGAAGCTTTCTTT
CSVEGEGWAEAFF
>many|TRBJ2-5|NA|TRBV7-9
TGTGCCAGCAGCTTAGACGGGGGAGAGACCCAGTACTTC
CASSLDGGETQYF
>many|TRBJ2-2|NA|TRBV29-1
TGCAGCGTTGGGCCGAACACCGGGGAGCTGTTTTTT
CSVGPNTGELFF
>few|TRBJ2-2|NA|TRBV27
TGTGCCAGCAGTCCCGCGCCGACCGGGGAGCTGTTTTTT
CASSPAPTGELFF
>NA|TRBJ2-7|TRBD1|TRBV4-1
TGCGCCAGCAGCCTTAAGCACCCGGGACAGGGAATAAGTGAGCAGTACTTC
CASSLKHPGQGISEQYF
>NA|TRBJ1-3|NA|TRBV5-6
TGTGCCAGCAGCTTGTATCCAGGGGAAGGAAACACCATATATTTT
CASSLYPGEGNTIYF
>few|TRBJ2-5|NA|TRBV4-1
TGCGCCAGCAGCCACTGGCGAGGGGAGACCCAGTACTTC
CASSHWRGETQYF
>many|TRBJ2-2|NA|TRBV4-1
TGCGCCAGCAGACTACTCCGTGGGGGGCAAAACACCGGGGAGCTGTTTTTT
CASRLLRGGQNTGELFF
>NA|TRBJ1-2|NA|TRBV11-2
TGTGCCAGCAGTTTAGCGGGGGATGGCTACACCTTC
CASSLAGDGYTF
>many|TRBJ1-2|NA|TRBV29-1
TGCAGCGTGATTGGGCCCCTGGGAGTTAACTATGGCTACACCTTC
CSVIGPLGVNYGYTF
>few|TRBJ1-1|NA|TRBV3-1
TGTGCCAGCAGCCAAGGGATACGACCCGAAGCTTTCTTT
CASSQGIRPEAFF
>NA|TRBJ2-7|NA|TRBV18
TGTGCCAGCTCAACAGGCGCGGGGTACGAGCAGTACTTC
CASSTGAGYEQYF
>NA|TRBJ1-1|TRBD1|TRBV2
TGTGCCAGCATACCTGACAGGGTTGGGACTGAAGCTTTCTTT
CASIPDRVGTEAFF
>few|TRBJ2-7|NA|TRBV30
TGTGCCTGGAGTGTCCTACCCCGGGGGCTTGGAGGCGAGCAGTACTTC
CAWSVLPRGLGGEQYF
>many|TRBJ2-1|NA|TRBV11-3
TGTGCCAGCAGCTTCAGTGGAGGGGATGAGCAGTTCTTC
CASSFSGGDEQFF
>NA|TRBJ2-1|TRBD2|TRBV29-1
TGCAGCGTTGTAAGGGCGGGAGGGCCCAATGAGCAGTTCTTC
CSVVRAGGPNEQFF
>few|TRBJ1-1|NA|TRBV2
TGTGCCAGCAGTGAACAGGATACTGAAGCTTTCTTT
CASSEQDTEAFF
>few|TRBJ1-6|NA|TRBV28
TGTGCCAGCAGTTTACCAGATAATTCACCCCTCCACTTT
CASSLPDNSPLHF
>NA|TRBJ2-1|NA|TRBV12-3/TRBV12-4
TGTGCCAGCAGTTTAAGGGGCGCCGGGTACAATGAGCAGTTCTTC
CASSLRGAGYNEQFF
>NA|TRBJ1-5|TRBD1|TRBV25-1
TGTGCCAGCAGTGAACAGGGGGCGGGTCAGCCCCAGCATTTT
CASSEQGAGQPQHF
>many|TRBJ1-4|NA|TRBV12-5
TGTGCTAGTGGTTTAAACACTGCAACTAATGAAAAACTGTTTTTT
CASGLNTATNEKLFF
>many|TRBJ1-1|NA|TRBV18
TGTGCCAGCTCACCTACAGCTGAGAACACTGAAGCTTTCTTT
CASSPTAENTEAFF
>many|TRBJ2-2|NA|TRBV6-5
TGTGCCAGCAGTTACTCACCCCGGGCAGGGGGGAGCGTCGGGGAGCTGTTTTTT
CASSYSPRAGGSVGELFF
>few|TRBJ1-5|NA|TRBV28
TGTGCCACCGAGAGACAGCTCAATCAGCCCCAGCATTTT
CATERQLNQPQHF
>few|TRBJ2-5|TRBD2|TRBV7-2
TGTGCCAGCAGCGATAACGTACTAGCGCTCCGAGGTCCCCAGTACTTC
CASSDNVLALRGPQYF
>NA|TRBJ1-1|NA|TRBV28
TGTGCCAGCAGTTCCTCCAATCCCTCTGAAGCTTTCTTT
CASSSSNPSEAFF
>few|TRBJ2-5|NA|TRBV3-1
TGTGCCAGCAGCCAAGATTCATGGTTAGGAACTGAAGAGACCCAGTACTTC
CASSQDSWLGTEETQYF
>NA|TRBJ1-1|TRBD1|TRBV6-6
TGTGCCAGCAGGCAGGGGGTGGGAAACACTGAAGCTTTCTTT
CASRQGVGNTEAFF
>NA|TRBJ2-3|NA|TRBV6-2/TRBV6-3
TGTGCCAGCAGTTACTCGACAGGCCCAGATACGCAGTATTTT
CASSYSTGPDTQYF
>many|TRBJ2-3|NA|TRBV20-1
TGCAGTGCCCCTTCAGAACTAGCCTCTACGGGATATTTT
CSAPSELASTGYF
>many|TRBJ2-7|TRBD2|TRBV6-5
TGTGCCAGCAGTTACTCCCCTGGCGCGGGAGTTCCGGGGGAGCAGTACTTC
CASSYSPGAGVPGEQYF
>few|TRBJ2-7|NA|TRBV29-1
TGCAGCGGCAGATCTAAGGGGAACGAGCAGTACTTC
CSGRSKGNEQYF
>medium-sized|TRBJ2-7|NA|TRBV28
TGTGCCAGCAGGGCGGGACATTCCTACGAGCAGTACTTC
CASRAGHSYEQYF
>few|TRBJ1-4|TRBD1|TRBV7-2
TGTGCCAGCAGCCCGACAGGGGTCCGGGAAAAACTGTTTTTT
CASSPTGVREKLFF
>few|TRBJ2-7|NA|TRBV10-3
TGTGCCATCAGTGAAACAGCGGCGAGCCCTTCCTTC
CAISETAASPSF
>few|TRBJ2-7|NA|TRBV6-6
TGTGCCAGCAACAAGGTGGACAGCGGCTACGAGCAGTACTTC
CASNKVDSGYEQYF
>many|TRBJ1-5|TRBD1|TRBV29-1
TGCAGCGTGGCCGGGACAGGGGGTCAGCCCCAGCATTTT
CSVAGTGGQPQHF
>NA|TRBJ2-7|NA|TRBV28
TGTGCCAGCAGAGCACCGGGGCCCTACGAGCAGTACTTC
CASRAPGPYEQYF
>many|TRBJ2-7|TRBD1|TRBV6-6
TGTGCCAGCAACCCCCGACAGGGCCAGTTCCCCTACGAGCAGTACTTC
CASNPRQGQFPYEQYF
>NA|TRBJ1-1|TRBD1|TRBV12-3/TRBV12-4
TGTGCCAGCAGTCCTCAGGGGGATAGCACTGAAGCTTTCTTT
CASSPQGDSTEAFF
>few|TRBJ1-5|NA|TRBV27
TGTGCCAGCAGTTTGGGGCAAGGCAATCAGCCCCAGCATTTT
CASSLGQGNQPQHF
>few|TRBJ2-7|NA|TRBV28
TGTGCCAGCAGTTTTTCAGACTACGAGCAGTACTTC
CASSFSDYEQYF
>few|TRBJ2-2|NA|TRBV2
TGTGCCAGCATCGGGGGCGGCGGGGAGCTGTTTTTT
CASIGGGGELFF
>medium-sized|TRBJ2-7|NA|TRBV4-1
TGCGCCAGCAGCCAAGATCATACGGGTCTCTACGAGCAGTACTTC
CASSQDHTGLYEQYF